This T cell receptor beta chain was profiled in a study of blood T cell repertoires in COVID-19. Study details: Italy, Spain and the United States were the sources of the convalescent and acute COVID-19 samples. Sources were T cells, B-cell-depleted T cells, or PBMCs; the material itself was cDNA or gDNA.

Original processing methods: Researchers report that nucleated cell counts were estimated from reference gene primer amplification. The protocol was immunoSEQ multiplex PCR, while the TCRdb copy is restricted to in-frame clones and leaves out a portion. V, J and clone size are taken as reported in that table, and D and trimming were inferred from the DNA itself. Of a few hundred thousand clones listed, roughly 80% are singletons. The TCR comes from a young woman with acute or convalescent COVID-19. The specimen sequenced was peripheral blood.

The CDR3 DNA is TGTGCCAGCAGTCCCCCAACACCTAACTATGGCTACACCTTC. Translation: CASSPPTPNYGYTF. This chain uses TRBV28 with TRBJ1-2; D not certain. Germline loops: CDR1 MDHEN, CDR2 SYDVKM. With 5 bases removed from V and 0 bases from J, the gap between germline ends came to 10 bases. The CDR3 runs to 14 residues.